The rows below give T cell receptor beta chains drawn from one sample of a study of blood T cell repertoires in COVID-19. TCRdb keeps only in-frame clones here, not all; method: immunoSEQ multiplex PCR. Of about 310,000 clones listed, over 75% are singletons. Sequencing input: peripheral blood. These receptors came from a man aged 45 to 65 with active or convalescent COVID-19. Both conserved end residues are part of each CDR3.

j_call v_call cdr3_aa
TRBJ1-2 TRBV25-1 CASSEWGHNYGYTF
TRBJ2-3 TRBV6-5 CASSYSGQGGDTQYF
TRBJ1-2 TRBV6-6 CASNDGQLKGGYTF
TRBJ2-1 TRBV6-2/TRBV6-3 CASSVYPGGPFYEQFF
TRBJ1-6 TRBV2 CASTLTGVRSSYNSPLHF
TRBJ1-1 TRBV5-1 CASSAGLGDTEAFF
TRBJ1-5 TRBV6-6 CASSSGTGSNQPQHF
TRBJ2-1 TRBV7-2 CASSLRLAGAPEQFF
TRBJ1-6 TRBV7-3 CASQLTGGNSPLHF
TRBJ1-5 TRBV18 CASSPPLQGPQPQHF
TRBJ1-3 TRBV6-5 CASTPRQGAGNTIYF
TRBJ2-5 TRBV4-1 CASSHLIRASGRQETQYF
TRBJ2-7 TRBV6-4 CASTRQPYEQYF
TRBJ1-2 TRBV7-9 CASSLGAGQGLYGYTF
TRBJ1-2 TRBV9 CASSVGLGQGWGGYTF
TRBJ2-3 TRBV27 CASSPGTGSLTDTQYF
TRBJ1-4 TRBV4-2 CASSQEGGGPEKLFF
TRBJ1-2 TRBV28 CASSSVFPPTHTKANYGYTF
TRBJ2-1 TRBV9 CASSVGGNPYNEQFF
TRBJ2-5 TRBV7-8 CASSLGAPFQETQYF
TRBJ2-5 TRBV19 CASSQGRETQYF
TRBJ2-3 TRBV7-2 CASSYSGGVGDTQYF
TRBJ2-1 TRBV5-1 CASSWGTIDENEQFF
TRBJ1-5 TRBV19 CASSMGQVSPQHF
TRBJ1-3 TRBV3-1/TRBV3-2 CASSFSGNTIYF
TRBJ1-2 TRBV28 CASSIGSGEIFYGYTF
TRBJ2-3 TRBV3-1/TRBV3-2 CASSQTTTDTQYF
TRBJ2-7 TRBV5-5 CASSFRGLRVDEQYF
TRBJ1-1 TRBV5-1 CASSLLGGVNTEAFF
TRBJ1-2 TRBV5-4 CASSPSAGGEYGYTF
TRBJ2-7 TRBV28 CASTRTGGNYEQYF
TRBJ2-2 TRBV7-9 CASSLWGSGATGELFF
TRBJ2-5 TRBV5-1 CASSLEVRRQGDETQYF
TRBJ2-7 TRBV9 CASSVGTGSGTSGYEQYF
TRBJ2-5 TRBV28 CASSFHPAGMQETQYF
TRBJ1-1 TRBV12-3/TRBV12-4 CASSYDTNTEAFF
TRBJ2-2 TRBV24-1 CATSDPPGQLGNTGELFF
TRBJ1-2 TRBV28 CASSLSGQLNYGYTF
TRBJ2-2 TRBV4-1 CASSQDQLAGRTGELFF
TRBJ2-7 TRBV30 CAWKSPQQGRTYEQYF
TRBJ2-7 TRBV28 CASTSWGSSGRRGYEQYF
TRBJ2-1 TRBV9 CASSVEAGASNEQFF
TRBJ2-3 TRBV5-1 CASSHGTGNTQYF
TRBJ2-1 TRBV7-2 CASSLEANEQFF
TRBJ1-5 TRBV24-1 CATSESTGGVQPQHF
TRBJ2-7 TRBV7-3 CASSKTGGIDEQYF
TRBJ1-1 TRBV3-1/TRBV3-2 CASSQRGENTEAFF
TRBJ2-7 TRBV18 CASSRGEGYEQYF
TRBJ1-5 TRBV30 CAWSVPAGPQHF
TRBJ2-3 TRBV3-1/TRBV3-2 CASSPIDWDRIRPDTQYF
TRBJ2-7 TRBV19 CASSSGTTYEQYF
TRBJ1-5 TRBV2 CASSEALRDQPQHF
TRBJ1-2 TRBV6-4 CASRSLGTVDGGYTF
TRBJ1-5 TRBV28 CASSPWGQDSNQPQHF
TRBJ1-5 TRBV5-4 CASSSGNQPQHF
TRBJ1-5 TRBV11-2 CASSQEGQPQHF
TRBJ1-4 TRBV11-2 CASRYGGTNEKLFF